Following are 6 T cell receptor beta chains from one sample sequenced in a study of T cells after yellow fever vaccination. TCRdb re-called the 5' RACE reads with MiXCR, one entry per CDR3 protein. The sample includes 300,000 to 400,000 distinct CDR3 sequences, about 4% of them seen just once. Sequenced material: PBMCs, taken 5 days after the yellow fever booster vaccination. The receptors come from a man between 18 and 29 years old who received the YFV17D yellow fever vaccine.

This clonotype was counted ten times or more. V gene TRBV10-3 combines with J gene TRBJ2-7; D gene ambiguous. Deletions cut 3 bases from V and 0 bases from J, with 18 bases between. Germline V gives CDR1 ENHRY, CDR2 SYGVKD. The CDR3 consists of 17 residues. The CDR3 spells CAISDIKGPRRSYEQYF. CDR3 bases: TGTGCCATCAGTGACATTAAAGGGCCCCGTCGCTCCTACGAGCAGTACTTC.

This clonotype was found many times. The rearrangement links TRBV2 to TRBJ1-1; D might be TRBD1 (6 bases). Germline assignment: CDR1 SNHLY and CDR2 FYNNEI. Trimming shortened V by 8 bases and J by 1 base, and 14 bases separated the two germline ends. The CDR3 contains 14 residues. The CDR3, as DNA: TGTGCCAGCTCTCGGCAAGGGGGGAACACTGAAGCTTTCTTT. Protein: CASSRQGGNTEAFF.

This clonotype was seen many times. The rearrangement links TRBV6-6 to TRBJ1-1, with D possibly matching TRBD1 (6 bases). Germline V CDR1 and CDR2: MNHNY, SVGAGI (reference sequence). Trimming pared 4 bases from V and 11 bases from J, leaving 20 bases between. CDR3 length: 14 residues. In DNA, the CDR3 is TGTGCCAGCAGTTCGGTGGAGGGGGGGAACAGGGCTTTCTTT. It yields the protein CASSSVEGGNRAFF.

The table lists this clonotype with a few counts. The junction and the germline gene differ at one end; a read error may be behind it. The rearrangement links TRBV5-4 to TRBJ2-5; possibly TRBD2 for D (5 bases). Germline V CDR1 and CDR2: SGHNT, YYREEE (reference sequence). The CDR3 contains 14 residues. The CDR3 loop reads CACSLDLGQETQYF. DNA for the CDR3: TGTGCCTGCAGCTTGGACTTAGGGCAAGAGACCCAGTACTTC. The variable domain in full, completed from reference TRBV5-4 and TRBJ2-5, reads ETGVTQSPTHLIKTRGQQVTLRCSSQSGHNTVSWYQQALGQGPQFIFQYYREEENGRGNFPPRFSGLQFPNYSSELNVNALELDDSALYLCACSLDLGQETQYFGPGTRLLVL.

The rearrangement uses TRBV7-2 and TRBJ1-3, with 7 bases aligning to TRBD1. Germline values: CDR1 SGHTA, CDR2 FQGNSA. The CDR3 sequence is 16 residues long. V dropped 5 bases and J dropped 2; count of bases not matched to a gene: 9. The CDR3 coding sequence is TGTGCCAGCAGCCCTCAGGGGGGGGCGCCTGGAAACACCATATATTTT. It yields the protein CASSPQGGAPGNTIYF.

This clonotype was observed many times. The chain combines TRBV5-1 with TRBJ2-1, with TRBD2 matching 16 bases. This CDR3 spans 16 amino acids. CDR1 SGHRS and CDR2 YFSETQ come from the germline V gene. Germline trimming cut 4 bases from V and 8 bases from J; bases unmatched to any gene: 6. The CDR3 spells CASSQSGTSGGDEQFF. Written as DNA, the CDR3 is TGCGCCAGCAGCCAGTCCGGGACTAGCGGGGGGGATGAGCAGTTCTTC.